The 9 T cell receptor beta chains reported below all come from one sample, sequenced in a study of vaccination and CD4 T cells after COVID-19. CD4+ T cells that had been cultured provided DNA sequenced with the Oncomine TCR Beta short-read assay. TCRdb re-called the PCR reads with MiXCR, one entry per CDR3 protein. The table records more than 9,500 distinct CDR3 sequences, about 48% of them present only once. These TCRs' antigens remain unknown. Treatment indicated: approximately 9-day PBMC culture with coronavirus spike peptide pools or control peptides (ViraFEST assay). Input material: CD4+ T cells from blood, cultured in vitro. These receptor sequences come from a human donor who had recovered from COVID-19.

There are a few counts of this clonotype. V and J are TRBV6-1 and TRBJ2-3, with a possible D match to TRBD2 (6 bases). This CDR3 comprises 14 residues. Germline V gene data show CDR1 as MNHNS and CDR2 as SASEGT. Trimming pared 7 bases from V and 2 bases from J, leaving 13 bases between. In nucleotides, the CDR3 is TGTGCCAGCACGGTCCAGCGGGCCACAGATACGCAGTATTTT. It is translated as CASTVQRATDTQYF.

Remarks on this clonotype: The junction does not match germline at one end; this may be a read error. The genes are TRBV27 and TRBJ2-6, with 9 bases identical to TRBD1. The CDR3 length is 18 residues. From germline, CDR1 is MNHEY and CDR2 SMNVEV (reference sequence). The chain's CDR3 is CASRLGTGSLSGANVLAF. In nucleotides, the CDR3 is TGTGCCAGCAGACTCGGGACAGGGTCGCTCTCTGGGGCCAACGTCCTGGCTTTC.

The V gene is TRBV6-1, the J gene TRBJ1-6; 10 bases agree with TRBD1. The CDR3 sequence is 15 residues long. The V and J ends lost 6 bases and 12 bases, in that order; junction bases with no gene match: 11. Germline assignment: CDR1 MNHNS and CDR2 SASEGT. CDR3 sequence (DNA): TGTGCCAGCAGCCCCATACGGACAGGGGGTGAACCCCTCCACTTT. Translating it yields CASSPIRTGGEPLHF.

V gene TRBV24-1 combines with J gene TRBJ2-2; the D is unclear. Between the trimmed V and J ends, which lost 6 bases and 0 bases, there was a span of 7 bases. Germline V lookup: CDR1 KGHDR, CDR2 SFDVKD. This CDR3 region has 14 residues. CDR3: CATSRYTNTGELFF. CDR3 DNA sequence: TGTGCCACCAGTAGGTATACGAACACCGGGGAGCTGTTTTTT.

The chain recombines TRBV19 with TRBJ2-2, with 11 bases lining up with TRBD2. The ends lost 3 bases at V and 4 bases at J; junction bases unmatched: 10. The V gene's germline CDR1 is LNHDA and CDR2 SQIVND (reference sequence). The CDR3 length is 18 residues. The CDR3 reads CASSIRILAGGRTGELFF. CDR3 nucleotides: TGTGCCAGTAGTATCCGTATCCTAGCGGGGGGCCGCACCGGGGAGCTGTTTTTT. The whole variable domain, remainder taken from reference TRBV19 and TRBJ2-2, is DGGITQSPKYLFRKEGQNVTLSCEQNLNHDAMYWYRQDPGQGLRLIYYSQIVNDFQKGDIAEGYSVSREKKESFPLTVTSAQKNPTAFYLCASSIRILAGGRTGELFFGEGSRLTVL.

The chain couples TRBV20-1 to TRBJ1-1; 8 bases are a match to TRBD1. V lost 6 bases and J lost 6; bases outside the gene matches: 12. The CDR3 is 14 residues long. Germline V lookup: CDR1 DFQATT, CDR2 SNEGSKA (reference sequence). The CDR3 reads CSAEGQGALAEAFF. CDR3 DNA: TGCAGTGCCGAGGGGCAGGGGGCATTGGCTGAAGCTTTCTTT.

V is TRBV5-4 and J is TRBJ2-3; 8 bases match TRBD1. The germline CDR1 and CDR2 sequences are SGHNT and YYREEE (reference sequence). The CDR3 is made up of 14 amino acids. V lost 5 bases and J lost 1; bases outside the gene matches: 3. In DNA, the CDR3 is TGTGCCAGCAGAAAGACAGGGGGCACAGATACGCAGTATTTT. Its protein is CASRKTGGTDTQYF. The full variable domain, rest sourced from reference TRBV5-4 and TRBJ2-3, is ETGVTQSPTHLIKTRGQQVTLRCSSQSGHNTVSWYQQALGQGPQFIFQYYREEENGRGNFPPRFSGLQFPNYSSELNVNALELDDSALYLCASRKTGGTDTQYFGPGTRLTVL.

The chain is built from TRBV20-1 and TRBJ2-5; 8 bases align to TRBD2. This CDR3 is 16 amino acids long. The germline gives CDR1 DFQATT, CDR2 SNEGSKA (reference sequence). V lost 2 bases to trimming and J lost 5 bases; unmatched junction nucleotides: 13. The CDR3: CSARSGTRGLGETQYF. DNA of the CDR3: TGCAGTGCTAGATCCGGGACTAGGGGATTAGGGGAGACCCAGTACTTC.

This clonotype has just a few counts. The chain employs TRBV6-1 and TRBJ1-5; D gene unclear. Germline V gene lookup returns CDR1 MNHNS and CDR2 SASEGT. V was shortened by 5 bases and J by 1 base, with 12 bases between the two germline ends. The CDR3 is 15 amino acids. CDR3 DNA: TGTGCCAGCAGTCCTACTAAGACAAGCAATCAGCCCCAGCATTTT. Encoded protein: CASSPTKTSNQPQHF.